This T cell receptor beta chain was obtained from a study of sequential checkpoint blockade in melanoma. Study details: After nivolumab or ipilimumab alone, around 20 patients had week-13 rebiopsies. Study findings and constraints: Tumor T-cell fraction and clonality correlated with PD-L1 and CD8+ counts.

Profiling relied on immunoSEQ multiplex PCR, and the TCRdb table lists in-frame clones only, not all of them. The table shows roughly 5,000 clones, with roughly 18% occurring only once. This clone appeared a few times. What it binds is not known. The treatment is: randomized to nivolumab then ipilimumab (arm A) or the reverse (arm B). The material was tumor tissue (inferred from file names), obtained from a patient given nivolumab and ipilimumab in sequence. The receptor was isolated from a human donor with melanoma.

The DNA of the CDR3 is TGTGCCAGCAGCCGCGGGGTCACCGGGGAGCTGTTTTTT. Translation: CASSRGVTGELFF. The chain links TRBV7-8 to TRBJ2-2; D possibly corresponds to TRBD2 (6 bases). The CDR3 spans 13 residues. Trimming shortened V by 5 bases and J by 4 bases, and 8 bases separated the two germline ends. The germline V gene encodes CDR1 SGHVS and CDR2 FQNEAQ.